The 32 T cell receptor beta chains reported below all come from one sample, sequenced in a study of shared clonotypes between healthy human individuals (dated by TCRdb to about 2020). The library was made by the immunoSEQ multiplex PCR assay. This immuneACCESS table, as held by TCRdb, lists in-frame sequences with V and J called but not all clones. Of the missing ones, under half trace to an unresolved V gene in checked studies; the others have no known cause. This sample is represented by roughly 500,000 clones; about 84% of them were singletons. The top ten clones comprise more than 9.5% of the sample. The sample consisted of PBMCs. The receptors come from a woman aged 40-49 years in good health. Some clones in this sample may be carry-over from other donors' samples.

With respect to this clone: A far more abundant clone sits one base away, making this likely a read error. The chain has TRBV6-1 and TRBJ1-5; possibly TRBD1 for D (5 bases). The CDR3 length is 14 residues. Germline CDR1 and CDR2: MNHNS and SASEGT. In DNA, the CDR3 is TGTGCCAGCAGTTCAGTGGGGCCCAATCATCCCCAGCATTTT. It codes for CASSSVGPNHPQHF.

The chain is built from TRBV7-2 and TRBJ1-2, with TRBD1 matching over 12 bases. With 1 base clipped from V and 4 bases from J, the junction kept 7 bases outside the gene matches. Germline CDR1 SGHTA, CDR2 FQGNSA. This CDR3 has 17 residues. The CDR3 here is CASSLGGTGGAAYGYTF. CDR3 DNA sequence: TGTGCCAGCAGCTTAGGAGGGACAGGGGGCGCTGCCTATGGCTACACCTTC. Combining the CDR3 with reference TRBV7-2 and TRBJ1-2 gives the whole variable domain GAGVSQSPSNKVTEKGKDVELRCDPISGHTALYWYRQSLGQGLEFLIYFQGNSAPDKSGLPSDRFSAERTGGSVSTLTIQRTQQEDSAVYLCASSLGGTGGAAYGYTFGSGTRLTVV.

The J gene is TRBJ1-1, the V gene TRBV7-2; D uncertain. The CDR3 is 12 amino acids. Trimming cost V 3 bases and J 6 bases, with 8 bases left between them. CDR1 is SGHTA and CDR2 is FQGNSA in the germline V gene. Here the CDR3 DNA reads TGTGCCAGCAGCTTCTCCCACGCTGAAGCTTTCTTT. Amino acid sequence: CASSFSHAEAFF. Variable domain in full (rest from reference TRBV7-2 and TRBJ1-1): GAGVSQSPSNKVTEKGKDVELRCDPISGHTALYWYRQSLGQGLEFLIYFQGNSAPDKSGLPSDRFSAERTGGSVSTLTIQRTQQEDSAVYLCASSFSHAEAFFGQGTRLTVV.

Of note for this clone: A far larger clone lies a single base away; this is likely a read error. The rearrangement joins TRBV25-1 to TRBJ1-1, with D possibly matching TRBD1 (6 bases). CDR3 length: 15 residues. The germline gives CDR1 MGHDK, CDR2 SYGVNS. Trimming shortened V by 9 bases and J by 3 bases, and 20 bases separated the two germline ends. The CDR3 loop is CASVPGGAGDTEAFF. CDR3 nucleotides: TGTGCCAGTGTCCCTGGGGGCGCGGGGGACACTGAAGCTTTCTTT.

This clone was observed a few times. The J gene is TRBJ2-7, the V gene TRBV6-1, with D possibly TRBD2 on 6 matching bases. Germline V CDR1 and CDR2: MNHNS, SASEGT. Trimming stripped 3 bases from V and 4 bases from J, with 19 bases between. This CDR3 region has 16 residues. CDR3 DNA sequence: TGTGCCAGCAGTGACCCCGGGCGGGGAGCGTCGTACGAGCAGTACTTC. This gives the protein CASSDPGRGASYEQYF.

The J gene is TRBJ2-7, the V gene TRBV25-1; 8 bases agree with TRBD1. J gave up 4 bases and V 4 bases, and 6 bases lay outside the gene matches. This CDR3 region has 14 residues. CDR1 is MGHDK and CDR2 is SYGVNS in the germline V gene. In DNA, the CDR3 is TGTGCCAGCAGTGGGCCGGGACAGGAATACGAGCAGTACTTC. Its translation: CASSGPGQEYEQYF.

CDR3 sequence reads: CASTIGSIHNEQFF. Here the CDR3 DNA reads TGCGCCAGCACGATCGGGAGTATCCACAATGAGCAGTTCTTC. This chain joins TRBV5-1 and TRBJ2-1, with D tentatively TRBD2 (6 bases). In germline, CDR1 is SGHRS, CDR2 YFSETQ. The CDR3 is 14 amino acids. V shed 6 bases and J shed 5 bases, with 15 bases lying between them.

A note on this clone: Since a far larger clone is one base different, this is likely a read error. The gene calls are TRBV9 and TRBJ1-1; a weak D match, TRBD1 (6 bases). This CDR3 contains 13 residues. Germline V CDR1 and CDR2: SGDLS, YYNGEE. Trimming stripped 4 bases from V and 0 bases from J, with 7 bases between. CDR3 in amino acids: CASSRGMNTEAFF. CDR3 in DNA: TGTGCCAGCAGCAGGGGGATGAACACTGAAGCTTTCTTT.

This clone has just a few counts. This chain joins TRBV7-3 and TRBJ2-3; a possible D gene is TRBD2 (5 bases). The V and J ends lost 1 base and 5 bases respectively, with 16 bases between them. Germline V CDR1 and CDR2: SGHTA, FQGTGA. There are 16 residues in the CDR3. The CDR3 sequence is CASSLIGRTRGDTQYF. The CDR3 bases are TGTGCCAGCAGCTTAATTGGCAGAACCCGGGGAGATACGCAGTATTTT.

This clone was counted a few times. The chain combines TRBV11-2 with TRBJ1-2; 7 bases are a match to TRBD1. CDR3 length: 13 amino acids. Trimming took 4 bases from V and 2 from J; bases not matched to a gene: 1. Germline loops: CDR1 SGHAT, CDR2 FQNNGV. CDR3 in DNA: TGTGCCAGCAGCTCGGGACAGAACTATGGCTACACCTTC. As protein: CASSSGQNYGYTF.

CDR3 loop: CASSSGPQRTGELFF. In nucleotides, the CDR3 is TGTGCCAGCAGTTCCGGGCCCCAGCGCACCGGGGAGCTGTTTTTT. The rearrangement joins TRBV6-4 to TRBJ2-2; D is uncertain. Per germline, CDR1 MRHNA and CDR2 SNTAGT. V lost 5 bases to trimming and J lost 4 bases, with 14 bases between them. The CDR3 runs to 15 residues.

The chain recombines TRBV28 with TRBJ1-5; D remains ambiguous. V lost 6 bases to trimming and J lost 6 bases, with 15 bases between them. Germline V gene sequence: CDR1 MDHEN, CDR2 SYDVKM. The CDR3 consists of 14 residues. The CDR3 spells CASRKSGFSQPQHF. In DNA form, the CDR3 reads TGTGCCAGCAGGAAGAGCGGTTTCAGTCAGCCCCAGCATTTT.

The chain carries TRBV27 and TRBJ2-3; D is ambiguous. The CDR3 spans 14 residues. Germline loops: CDR1 MNHEY, CDR2 SMNVEV (reference sequence). V was cut by 1 base and J by 0 bases, with 5 bases left in between. CDR3 region: CASSLLDSTDTQYF. CDR3 bases: TGTGCCAGCAGTTTATTGGACAGCACAGATACGCAGTATTTT.

This clone was observed a few times. The same CDR3 can be traced to other DNA sequences in this sample. This rearrangement joins TRBV9 to TRBJ2-1; no clear D. CDR3 length: 14 residues. Germline V lookup: CDR1 SGDLS, CDR2 YYNGEE. V lost 0 bases and J lost 3, with 7 bases in between. DNA of the CDR3: TGTGCCAGCAGCGTAGTGGGAAACTACAATGAGCAGTTCTTC. This sequence encodes CASSVVGNYNEQFF.

V usage is TRBV29-1 and J usage is TRBJ2-3; the match to TRBD2 covers 8 bases. CDR1 SQVTM and CDR2 ANQGSEA come from the germline V gene. The CDR3 covers 15 residues. The J segment lost 3 bases and the V segment lost 2 bases, leaving 7 bases of the junction unmatched. This CDR3 is CSVEWGPGGTDTQYF. DNA for the CDR3: TGCAGCGTTGAATGGGGACCGGGGGGGACAGATACGCAGTATTTT.

This clone was seen a handful of times. The J gene is TRBJ1-1, the V gene TRBV19; D remains ambiguous. CDR1 LNHDA and CDR2 SQIVND come from the germline V gene (reference sequence). CDR3 length: 13 amino acids. Trimming cost V 7 bases and J 5 bases, with 14 bases left between them. The CDR3 DNA follows: TGTGCCAGTACCCCTGTAACGGGGACTGAAGCTTTCTTT. Its translation is CASTPVTGTEAFF.

This chain uses TRBV28 with TRBJ1-4; tentative D call: TRBD1 (5 bases). Per the germline V gene, CDR1 is MDHEN and CDR2 is SYDVKM. This CDR3 has 15 amino acids. Trimming took 6 bases from V and 0 from J, leaving 11 bases between them. CDR3: CASRGGTATNEKLFF. The CDR3 DNA reads as TGTGCCAGCAGGGGAGGGACTGCAACTAATGAAAAACTGTTTTTT. Together with reference TRBV28 and TRBJ1-4, the CDR3 gives the full variable domain: DVKVTQSSRYLVKRTGEKVFLECVQDMDHENMFWYRQDPGLGLRLIYFSYDVKMKEKGDIPEGYSVSREKKERFSLILESASTNQTSMYLCASRGGTATNEKLFFGSGTQLSVL.

Comment on this clone: A read error may be the cause here, since a much bigger clone is one base away. Other DNA sequences of this sample code for an identical CDR3. The chain employs TRBV21-1 and TRBJ2-2; TRBD2 reflects the table's D call only, with no check against the DNA. TRBV21-1 corresponds to a pseudogene. The CDR3 extends over 17 amino acids. The CDR3, as DNA: TGTGCCAGCAGCCTCCAAGGGGTAGCGGGAGCGGGCGGGGAGCTATTTTTT. Amino acid sequence: CASSLQGVAGAGGELFF.

This clone is a singleton in its sample. The chain carries TRBV7-9 and TRBJ2-7; TRBD1 might be the D (5 bases). This CDR3 comprises 15 residues. V was shortened by 5 bases and J by 3 bases, with 17 bases between the two germline ends. The V gene's germline CDR1 is SEHNR and CDR2 FQNEAQ (reference sequence). The CDR3 here is CASSDRDSRLYEQYF. CDR3 sequence (DNA): TGTGCCAGCAGCGACCGAGACAGTAGACTCTACGAGCAGTACTTC.

A remark on this clone: A far larger clone is just one base off, so this is likely a read error. The chain joins TRBV4-2 to TRBJ1-1; TRBD1 is a possible D gene (5 bases). From germline, CDR1 is LGHNA and CDR2 YNFKEQ. This CDR3 region has 14 residues. V gave up 4 bases and J gave up 4 bases, with 13 bases separating them. The CDR3 region is CASSPQIRVTEAFF. DNA for the CDR3: TGTGCCAGCAGCCCCCAGATCAGGGTCACTGAAGCTTTCTTT.

The chain uses TRBV7-2 and TRBJ1-3; D call uncertain. The CDR3 is 16 amino acids. V was pared by 2 bases and J by 0 bases, with 11 bases between. Germline V lookup: CDR1 SGHTA, CDR2 FQGNSA. The CDR3 DNA follows: TGTGCCAGCAGCTTAAGGTTGGGGATCTCTGGAAACACCATATATTTT. This sequence encodes CASSLRLGISGNTIYF.

The CDR3 sequence: CASSPRGDYQETQYF. The DNA of the CDR3 is TGTGCCAGCAGCCCTCGGGGGGACTACCAAGAGACCCAGTACTTC. The J gene is TRBJ2-5, the V gene TRBV7-3; the match to TRBD2 covers 7 bases. This CDR3 contains 15 residues. V shed 5 bases, J shed 0 bases, and the junction held 6 bases outside the gene matches. Germline CDR1 is SGHTA and CDR2 is FQGTGA.

This sequence joins TRBV30 and TRBJ2-3; 8 bases map to TRBD1. CDR1 GTSNPN and CDR2 SVGIG come from the germline V gene (reference sequence). After removal of 0 bases from V and 4 bases from J, the junction contained 0 bases not matched to a gene. The length of the CDR3 is 13 residues. CDR3: CAWSVQGADTQYF. Written as DNA, the CDR3 is TGTGCCTGGAGTGTACAGGGGGCAGATACGCAGTATTTT.

The V gene is TRBV29-1, the J gene TRBJ2-2; 8 bases align to TRBD1. Per germline, CDR1 SQVTM and CDR2 ANQGSEA. CDR3 length: 12 residues. Losses at the gene ends were 6 bases for V and 8 bases for J; bases not matched to a gene: 5. The CDR3 here is CSVGQVSGELFF. The CDR3 DNA follows: TGCAGCGTGGGACAGGTCTCAGGGGAGCTGTTTTTT.

About this clone: This likely reflects a read error, since a far larger clone is one base away. The rearrangement uses TRBV6-5 and TRBJ2-7; 9 nucleotides agree with TRBD1. Germline V gives CDR1 MNHEY, CDR2 SVGAGI. V gave up 0 bases and J gave up 5 bases; unmatched junction bases: 8. CDR3 length equals 16 residues. In DNA form, the CDR3 reads TGTGCCAGCAGTTACTCTACCGGGACAGGGCTTGACGAGCAGTACTTC. Protein: CASSYSTGTGLDEQYF.

The genes are TRBV20-1 and TRBJ2-5; D not certain. Germline V CDR1 and CDR2: DFQATT, SNEGSKA (reference sequence). This CDR3 has 11 residues. The CDR3 bases are TGCAACGGACGGTTAGGAGAGACCCAGTACTTC. Amino acids: CNGRLGETQYF.

V gene TRBV14 combines with J gene TRBJ2-1, with D hard to call. Germline values: CDR1 SGHDN, CDR2 FVKESK. V gave up 0 bases and J gave up 6 bases, with 6 bases separating them. There are 13 residues in the CDR3. CDR3 DNA sequence: TGTGCCAGCAGCCAAGACAGATTCAATGAGCAGTTCTTC. It codes for CASSQDRFNEQFF.

This clone was seen a single time. Since a far larger clone is one base different, this is likely a read error. The identical CDR3 is also encoded by other nucleotide sequences in the sample. The chain combines TRBV30 with TRBJ2-4; D may be TRBD2 (5 bases). CDR1 and CDR2 (germline): GTSNPN, SVGIG (reference sequence). The CDR3 spans 14 residues. CDR3 sequence (DNA): TGTGCCTGGAGTTCACGCGGACGGGAAAACATTCAGTACTTT. Amino acids: CAWSSRGRENIQYF.

V gene TRBV7-2 combines with J gene TRBJ2-6; D gene ambiguous. This CDR3 has 17 residues. The germline gives CDR1 SGHTA, CDR2 FQGNSA. Trimming cost V 7 bases and J 0 bases, with 16 bases left between them. The CDR3 sequence: CASTPWTGSSGANVLTF. The CDR3 bases are TGTGCCAGCACCCCGTGGACGGGTAGCTCTGGGGCCAACGTCCTGACTTTC.

This chain's CDR3 is CASSAFWGGEQYF. Written as DNA, the CDR3 is TGTGCCAGCAGTGCCTTTTGGGGAGGCGAGCAGTACTTC. The chain combines TRBV2 with TRBJ2-7, with D possibly being TRBD2 (6 bases). This CDR3 is 13 amino acids long. V gave up 4 bases and J gave up 6 bases, with 13 bases separating them. From germline, CDR1 is SNHLY and CDR2 FYNNEI.

The chain links TRBV30 to TRBJ1-2, with a possible D match to TRBD1 (6 bases). Looked up from germline, CDR1 is GTSNPN and CDR2 is SVGIG (reference sequence). Deletions cut 1 base from V and 4 bases from J, with 7 bases between. The CDR3 contains 12 residues. Here the CDR3 DNA reads TGTGCCTGGAGTGAGGACAGCTATGGCTACACCTTC. The encoded protein is CAWSEDSYGYTF. Full variable domain (outside the CDR3, taken from reference TRBV30 and TRBJ1-2): SQTIHQWPATLVQPVGSPLSLECTVEGTSNPNLYWYRQAAGRGLQLLFYSVGIGQISSEVPQNLSASRPQDRQFILSSKKLLLSDSGFYLCAWSEDSYGYTFGSGTRLTVV.

With respect to this clone: A far bigger clonotype differs at one base, so this is likely a read error. The chain has TRBV2 and TRBJ2-2, with 10 bases lining up with TRBD1. The V gene's germline CDR1 is SNHLY and CDR2 FYNNEI. The CDR3 is made up of 16 amino acids. CDR3 region: CTSSGTGVGLTGELFF. The CDR3 DNA follows: TGTACCAGCTCCGGGACAGGGGTCGGTCTCACCGGGGAGCTGTTTTTT.